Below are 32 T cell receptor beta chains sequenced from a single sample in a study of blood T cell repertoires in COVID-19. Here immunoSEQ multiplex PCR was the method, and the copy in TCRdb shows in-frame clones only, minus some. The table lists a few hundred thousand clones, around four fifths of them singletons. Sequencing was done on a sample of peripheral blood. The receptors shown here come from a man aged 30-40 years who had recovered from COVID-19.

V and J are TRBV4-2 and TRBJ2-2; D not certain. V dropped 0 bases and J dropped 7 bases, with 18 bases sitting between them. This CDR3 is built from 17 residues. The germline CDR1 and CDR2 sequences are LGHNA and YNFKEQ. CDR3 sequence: CASSQDRLATESGELFF. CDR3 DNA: TGTGCCAGCAGCCAAGATAGACTCGCGACGGAGAGCGGGGAGCTGTTTTTT.

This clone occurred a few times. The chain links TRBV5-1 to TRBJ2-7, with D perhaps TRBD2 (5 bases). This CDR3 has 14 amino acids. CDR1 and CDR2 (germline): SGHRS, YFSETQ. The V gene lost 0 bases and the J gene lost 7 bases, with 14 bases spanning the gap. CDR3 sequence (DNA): TGCGCCAGCAGCTTGGCCTCTGAGGGAAGGGAGCAGTACTTC. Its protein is CASSLASEGREQYF.

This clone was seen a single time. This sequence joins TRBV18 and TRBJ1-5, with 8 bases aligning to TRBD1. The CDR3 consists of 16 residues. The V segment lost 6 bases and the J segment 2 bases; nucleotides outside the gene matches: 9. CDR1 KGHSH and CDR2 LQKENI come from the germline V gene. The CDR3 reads CASSRVQGGGNQPQHF. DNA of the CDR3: TGTGCCAGCTCCCGTGTACAGGGGGGAGGCAATCAGCCCCAGCATTTT.

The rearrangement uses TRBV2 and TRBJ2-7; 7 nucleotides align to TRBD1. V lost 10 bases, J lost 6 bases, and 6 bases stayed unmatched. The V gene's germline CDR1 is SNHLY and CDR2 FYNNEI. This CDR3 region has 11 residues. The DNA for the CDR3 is TGTGCCACGACAGGGTTTGCCGAGCAGTACTTC. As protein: CATTGFAEQYF.

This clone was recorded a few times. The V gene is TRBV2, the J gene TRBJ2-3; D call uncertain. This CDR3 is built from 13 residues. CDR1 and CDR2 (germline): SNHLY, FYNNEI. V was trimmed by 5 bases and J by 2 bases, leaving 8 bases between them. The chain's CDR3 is CASSLQPTDTQYF. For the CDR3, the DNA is TGTGCCAGCAGTTTACAGCCCACAGATACGCAGTATTTT. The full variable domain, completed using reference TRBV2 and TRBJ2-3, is EPEVTQTPSHQVTQMGQEVILRCVPISNHLYFYWYRQILGQKVEFLVSFYNNEISEKSEIFDDQFSVERPDGSNFTLKIRSTKLEDSAMYFCASSLQPTDTQYFGPGTRLTVL.

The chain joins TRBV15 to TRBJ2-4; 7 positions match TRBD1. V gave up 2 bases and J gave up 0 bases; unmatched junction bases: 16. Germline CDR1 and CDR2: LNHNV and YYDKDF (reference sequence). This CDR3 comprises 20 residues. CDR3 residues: CATSRLDGTDFSVAKNIQYF. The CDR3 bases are TGTGCCACCAGCAGATTAGACGGGACAGATTTCTCCGTAGCCAAAAACATTCAGTACTTC.

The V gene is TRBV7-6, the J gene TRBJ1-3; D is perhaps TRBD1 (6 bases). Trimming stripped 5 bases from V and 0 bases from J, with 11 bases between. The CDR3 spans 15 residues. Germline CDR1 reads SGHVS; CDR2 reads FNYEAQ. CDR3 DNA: TGTGCCAGCAGCGGGCAGGGGAGCTCTGGAAACACCATATATTTT. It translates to CASSGQGSSGNTIYF.

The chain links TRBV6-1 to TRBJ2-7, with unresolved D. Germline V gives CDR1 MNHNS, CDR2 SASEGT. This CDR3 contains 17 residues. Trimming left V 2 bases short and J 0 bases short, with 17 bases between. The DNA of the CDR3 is TGTGCCAGCAGTGAATACATCTCTGGGCCAAGCTCCTACGAGCAGTACGTC. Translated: CASSEYISGPSSYEQYV.

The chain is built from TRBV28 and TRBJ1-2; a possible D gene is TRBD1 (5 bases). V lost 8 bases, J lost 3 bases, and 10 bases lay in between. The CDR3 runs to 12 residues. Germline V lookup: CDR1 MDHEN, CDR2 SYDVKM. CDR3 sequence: CASRGNHYGYTF. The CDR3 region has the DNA TGTGCCAGCCGGGGGAACCACTATGGCTACACCTTC.

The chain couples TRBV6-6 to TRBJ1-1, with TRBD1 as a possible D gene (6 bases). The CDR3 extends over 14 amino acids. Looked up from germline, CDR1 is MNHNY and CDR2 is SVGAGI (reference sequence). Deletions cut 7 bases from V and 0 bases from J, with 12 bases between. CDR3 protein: CASTGQLMNTEAFF. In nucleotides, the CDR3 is TGTGCCAGCACCGGACAGCTCATGAACACTGAAGCTTTCTTT.

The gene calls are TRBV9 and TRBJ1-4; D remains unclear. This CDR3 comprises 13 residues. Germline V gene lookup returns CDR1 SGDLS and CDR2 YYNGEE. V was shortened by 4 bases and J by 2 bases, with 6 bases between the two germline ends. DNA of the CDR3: TGTGCCAGCAGCCCCTCGACTAATGAAAAACTGTTTTTT. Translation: CASSPSTNEKLFF.

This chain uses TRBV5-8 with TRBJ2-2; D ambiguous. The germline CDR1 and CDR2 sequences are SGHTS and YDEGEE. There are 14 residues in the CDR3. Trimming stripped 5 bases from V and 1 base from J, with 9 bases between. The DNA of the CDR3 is TGTGCCAGCAGAGGAGAGAGGAACACCGGGGAGCTGTTTTTT. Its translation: CASRGERNTGELFF.

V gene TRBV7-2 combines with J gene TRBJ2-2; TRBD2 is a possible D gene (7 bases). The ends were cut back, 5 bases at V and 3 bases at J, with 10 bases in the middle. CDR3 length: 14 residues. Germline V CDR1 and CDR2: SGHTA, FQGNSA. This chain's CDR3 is CASSGGAYTGELFF. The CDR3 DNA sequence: TGTGCCAGCAGCGGGGGGGCCTACACCGGGGAGCTGTTTTTT.

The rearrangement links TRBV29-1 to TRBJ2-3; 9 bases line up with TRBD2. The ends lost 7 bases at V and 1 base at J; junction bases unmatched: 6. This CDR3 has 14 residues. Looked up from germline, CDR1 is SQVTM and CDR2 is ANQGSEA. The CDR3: CSAAASGGTDTQYF. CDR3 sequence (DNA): TGCAGCGCTGCTGCTAGCGGGGGCACAGATACGCAGTATTTT.

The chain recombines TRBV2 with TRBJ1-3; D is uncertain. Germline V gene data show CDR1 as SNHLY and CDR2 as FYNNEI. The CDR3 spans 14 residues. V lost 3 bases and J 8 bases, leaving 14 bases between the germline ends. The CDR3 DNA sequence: TGTGCCAGCAGTGACCGGCAGGCTCGGCACACCATATATTTT. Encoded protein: CASSDRQARHTIYF.

The CDR3 here is CASSLSGQGNEKLFF. CDR3 bases: TGTGCCAGTAGTCTATCAGGACAGGGGAATGAAAAACTGTTTTTT. The rearrangement links TRBV19 to TRBJ1-4, with 9 bases identical to TRBD1. The CDR3 covers 15 residues. CDR1 is LNHDA and CDR2 is SQIVND in the germline V gene (reference sequence). V was pared by 5 bases and J by 5 bases, with 6 bases of the junction left unmatched.

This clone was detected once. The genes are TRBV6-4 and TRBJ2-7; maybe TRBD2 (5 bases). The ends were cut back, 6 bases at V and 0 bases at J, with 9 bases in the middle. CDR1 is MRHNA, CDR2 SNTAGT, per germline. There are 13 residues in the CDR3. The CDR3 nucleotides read TGTGCCAGCAGGACGGGGAGCTCCTACGAGCAGTACGTC. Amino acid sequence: CASRTGSSYEQYV.

DNA for the CDR3: TGCGCCAGCAGGGAAACTGGAGGACAGGGCGGCGAGCAGTACGTC. Residues: CASRETGGQGGEQYV. The genes are TRBV10-2 and TRBJ2-7; TRBD1 matches at 8 bases. CDR1 is WSHSY and CDR2 is SAAADI in the germline V gene. Trimming cost V 6 bases and J 6 bases; bases outside gene matches: 13. The CDR3 is made up of 15 amino acids.

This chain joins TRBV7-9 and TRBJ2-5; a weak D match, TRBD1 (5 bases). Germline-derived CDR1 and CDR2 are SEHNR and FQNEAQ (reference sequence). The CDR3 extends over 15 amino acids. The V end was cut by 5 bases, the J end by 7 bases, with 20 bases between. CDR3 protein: CASSVHNNPGATQYF. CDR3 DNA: TGTGCCAGCAGCGTACATAACAACCCTGGGGCGACCCAGTACTTC. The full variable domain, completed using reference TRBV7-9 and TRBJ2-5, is DTGVSQNPRHKITKRGQNVTFRCDPISEHNRLYWYRQTLGQGPEFLTYFQNEAQLEKSRLLSDRFSAERPKGSFSTLEIQRTEQGDSAMYLCASSVHNNPGATQYFGPGTRLLVL.

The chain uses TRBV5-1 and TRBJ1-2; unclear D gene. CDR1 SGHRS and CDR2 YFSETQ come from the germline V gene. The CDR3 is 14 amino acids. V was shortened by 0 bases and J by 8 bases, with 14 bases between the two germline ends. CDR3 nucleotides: TGCGCCAGCAGCTTGGGCGGTTCTTCGGTCGGCTACACCTTC. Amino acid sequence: CASSLGGSSVGYTF.

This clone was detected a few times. CDR3 region: CASSQDALAGGTDTQYF. The CDR3 nucleotides are TGTGCCAGCAGCCAAGATGCTTTGGCGGGGGGGACAGATACGCAGTATTTT. The V gene is TRBV4-2, the J gene TRBJ2-3; 9 bases map to TRBD2. Looked up from germline, CDR1 is LGHNA and CDR2 is YNFKEQ. J was trimmed by 3 bases and V by 0 bases; bases with no gene match: 7. The length of the CDR3 is 17 residues.

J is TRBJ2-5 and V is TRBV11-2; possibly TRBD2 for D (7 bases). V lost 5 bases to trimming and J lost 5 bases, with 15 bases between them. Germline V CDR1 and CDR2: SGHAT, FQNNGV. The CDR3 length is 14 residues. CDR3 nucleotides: TGTGCCAGCAGCCGAGGGGGGGTGAGGGAGACCCAGTACTTC. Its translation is CASSRGGVRETQYF.

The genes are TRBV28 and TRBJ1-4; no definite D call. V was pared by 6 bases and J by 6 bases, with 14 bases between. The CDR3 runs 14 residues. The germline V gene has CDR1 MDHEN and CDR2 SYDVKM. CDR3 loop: CASSRLGRDEKLFF. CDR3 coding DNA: TGTGCCAGCAGCCGTTTAGGGCGGGATGAAAAACTGTTTTTT. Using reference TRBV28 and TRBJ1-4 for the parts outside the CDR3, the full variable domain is DVKVTQSSRYLVKRTGEKVFLECVQDMDHENMFWYRQDPGLGLRLIYFSYDVKMKEKGDIPEGYSVSREKKERFSLILESASTNQTSMYLCASSRLGRDEKLFFGSGTQLSVL.

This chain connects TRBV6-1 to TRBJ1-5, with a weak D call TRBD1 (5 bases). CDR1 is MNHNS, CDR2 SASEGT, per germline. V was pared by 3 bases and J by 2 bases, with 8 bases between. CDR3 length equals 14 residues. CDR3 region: CASSEFRGNQPQHF. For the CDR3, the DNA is TGTGCCAGCAGTGAGTTCAGGGGCAATCAGCCCCAGCATTTT.

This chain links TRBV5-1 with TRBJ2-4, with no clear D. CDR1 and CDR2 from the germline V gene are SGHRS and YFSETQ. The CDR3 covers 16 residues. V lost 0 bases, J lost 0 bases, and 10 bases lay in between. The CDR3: CASSLGVRLAKNIQYF. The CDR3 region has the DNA TGCGCCAGCAGCTTGGGTGTGCGATTAGCCAAAAACATTCAGTACTTC.

CDR3 amino acids: CASTGQGLTDTQYF. CDR3 DNA sequence: TGCGCCAGCACCGGACAGGGCCTAACAGATACGCAGTATTTT. The chain links TRBV5-1 to TRBJ2-3; 8 positions match TRBD1. The V and J ends lost 6 bases and 3 bases, in that order; junction bases with no gene match: 6. Germline CDR1 is SGHRS and CDR2 is YFSETQ. This CDR3 has 14 residues. The variable domain in full, completed from reference TRBV5-1 and TRBJ2-3, reads KAGVTQTPRYLIKTRGQQVTLSCSPISGHRSVSWYQQTPGQGLQFLFEYFSETQRNKGNFPGRFSGRQFSNSRSEMNVSTLELGDSALYLCASTGQGLTDTQYFGPGTRLTVL.

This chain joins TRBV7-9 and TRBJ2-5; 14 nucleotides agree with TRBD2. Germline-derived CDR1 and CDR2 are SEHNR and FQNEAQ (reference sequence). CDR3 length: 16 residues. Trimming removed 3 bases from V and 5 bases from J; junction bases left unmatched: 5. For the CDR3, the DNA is TGTGCCAGCAGCTTTGGACTAGCGGGGGGTAGCGAGACCCAGTACTTC. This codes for CASSFGLAGGSETQYF.

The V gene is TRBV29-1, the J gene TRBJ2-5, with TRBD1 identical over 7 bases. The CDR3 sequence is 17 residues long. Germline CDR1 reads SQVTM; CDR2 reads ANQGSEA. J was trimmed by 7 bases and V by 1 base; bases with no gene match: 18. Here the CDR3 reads CSVEGSAQGGRYGTQYF. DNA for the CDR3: TGCAGCGTTGAAGGTTCGGCCCAAGGGGGCAGGTACGGGACCCAGTACTTC. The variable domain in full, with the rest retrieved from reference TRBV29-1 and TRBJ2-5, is SAVISQKPSRDICQRGTSLTIQCQVDSQVTMMFWYRQQPGQSLTLIATANQGSEATYESGFVIDKFPISRPNLTFSTLTVSNMSPEDSSIYLCSVEGSAQGGRYGTQYFGPGTRLLVL.

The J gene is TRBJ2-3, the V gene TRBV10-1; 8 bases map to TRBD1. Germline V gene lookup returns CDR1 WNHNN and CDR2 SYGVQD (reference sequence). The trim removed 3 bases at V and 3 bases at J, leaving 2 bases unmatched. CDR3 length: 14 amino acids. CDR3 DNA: TGCGCCAGCAGTGATGGGGACAGGACAGATACGCAGTATTTT. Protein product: CASSDGDRTDTQYF.

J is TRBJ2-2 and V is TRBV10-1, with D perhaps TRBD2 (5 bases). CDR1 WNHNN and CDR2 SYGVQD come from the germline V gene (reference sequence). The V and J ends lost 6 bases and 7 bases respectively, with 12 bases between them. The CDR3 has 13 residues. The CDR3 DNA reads TGCGCCAGCAGCCTGAGGGTCGGCGGGGAGCTGTTTTTT. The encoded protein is CASSLRVGGELFF.

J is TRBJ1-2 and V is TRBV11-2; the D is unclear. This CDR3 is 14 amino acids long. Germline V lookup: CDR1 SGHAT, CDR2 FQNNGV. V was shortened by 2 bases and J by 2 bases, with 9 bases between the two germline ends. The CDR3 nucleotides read TGTGCCAGCAGCTTAAATGGGGAGAACTATGGCTACACCTTC. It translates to CASSLNGENYGYTF.

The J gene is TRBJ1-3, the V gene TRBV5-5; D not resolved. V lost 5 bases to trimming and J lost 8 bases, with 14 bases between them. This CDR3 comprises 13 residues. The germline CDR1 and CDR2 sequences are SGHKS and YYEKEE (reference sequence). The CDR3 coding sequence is TGTGCCAGCAGTTATCGAGACATGTACACCATATATTTT. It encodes CASSYRDMYTIYF.